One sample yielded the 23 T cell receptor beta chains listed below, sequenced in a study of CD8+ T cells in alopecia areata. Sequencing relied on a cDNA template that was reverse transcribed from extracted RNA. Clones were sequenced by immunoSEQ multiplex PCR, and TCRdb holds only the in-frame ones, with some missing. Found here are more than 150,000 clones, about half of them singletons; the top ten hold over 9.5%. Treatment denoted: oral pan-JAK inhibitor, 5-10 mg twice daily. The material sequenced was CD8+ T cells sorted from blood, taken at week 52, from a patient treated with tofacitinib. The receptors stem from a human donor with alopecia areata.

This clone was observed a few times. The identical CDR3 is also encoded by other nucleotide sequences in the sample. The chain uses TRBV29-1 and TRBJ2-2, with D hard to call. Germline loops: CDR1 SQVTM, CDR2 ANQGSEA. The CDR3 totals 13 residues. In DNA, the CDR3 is TGCGACGGCGGCGACTCGAACACCGGGGAGCTGTTTTTT. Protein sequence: CDGGDSNTGELFF.

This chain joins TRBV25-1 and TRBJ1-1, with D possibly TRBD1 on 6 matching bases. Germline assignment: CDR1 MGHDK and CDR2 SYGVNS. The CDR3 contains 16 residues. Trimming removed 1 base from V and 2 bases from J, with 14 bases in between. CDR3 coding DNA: TGTGCCAGCAGTGAATGGGCAGGGGATGGCAACACTGAAGCTTTCTTT. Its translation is CASSEWAGDGNTEAFF.

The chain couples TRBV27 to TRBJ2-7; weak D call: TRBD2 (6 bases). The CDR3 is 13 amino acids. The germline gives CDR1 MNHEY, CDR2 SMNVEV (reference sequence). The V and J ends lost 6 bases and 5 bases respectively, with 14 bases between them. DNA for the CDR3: TGTGCCAGCAGCCCCGCGGGGAGCGACGAGCAGTACTTC. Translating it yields CASSPAGSDEQYF.

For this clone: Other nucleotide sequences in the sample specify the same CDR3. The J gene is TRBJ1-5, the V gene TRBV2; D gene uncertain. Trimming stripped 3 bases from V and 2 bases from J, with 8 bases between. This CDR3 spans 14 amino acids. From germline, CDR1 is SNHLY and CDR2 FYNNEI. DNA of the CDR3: TGTGCCAGCAGTGAGAATAGAGGCAATCAGCCCCAGCATTTT. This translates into CASSENRGNQPQHF.

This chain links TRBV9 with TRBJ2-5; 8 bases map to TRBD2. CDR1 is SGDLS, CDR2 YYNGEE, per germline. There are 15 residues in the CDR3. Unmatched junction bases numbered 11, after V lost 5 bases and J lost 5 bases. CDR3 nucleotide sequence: TGTGCCAGCAGTAGTGAGGCGGGGGGCCTGGAGACCCAGTACTTC. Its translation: CASSSEAGGLETQYF.

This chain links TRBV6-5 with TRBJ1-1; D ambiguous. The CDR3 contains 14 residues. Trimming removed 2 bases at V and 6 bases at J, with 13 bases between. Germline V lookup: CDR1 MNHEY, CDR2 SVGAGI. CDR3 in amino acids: CASSYGPRSAEAFF. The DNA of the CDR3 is TGTGCCAGCAGTTACGGCCCTAGGAGCGCTGAAGCTTTCTTT.

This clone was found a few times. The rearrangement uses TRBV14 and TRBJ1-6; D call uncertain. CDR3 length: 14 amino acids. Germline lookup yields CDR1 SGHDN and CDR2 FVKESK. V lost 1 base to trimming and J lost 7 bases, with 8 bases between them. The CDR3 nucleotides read TGTGCCAGCAGCCAAGTCTCTGGGAATTCACCCCTCCACTTT. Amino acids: CASSQVSGNSPLHF.

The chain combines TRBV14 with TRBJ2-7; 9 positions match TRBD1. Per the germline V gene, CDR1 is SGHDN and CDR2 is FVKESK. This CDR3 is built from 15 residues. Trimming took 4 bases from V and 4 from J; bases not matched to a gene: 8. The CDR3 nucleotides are TGTGCCAGCAGCCGCTTGCAGGGACAGGGATACGAGCAGTACTTC. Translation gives CASSRLQGQGYEQYF.

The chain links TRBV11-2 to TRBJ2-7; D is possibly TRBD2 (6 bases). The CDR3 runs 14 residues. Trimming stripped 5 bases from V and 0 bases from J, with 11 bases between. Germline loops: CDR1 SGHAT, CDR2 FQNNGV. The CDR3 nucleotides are TGTGCCAGCAGCACGATTAGCGGCTCCTACGAGCAGTACTTC. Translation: CASSTISGSYEQYF. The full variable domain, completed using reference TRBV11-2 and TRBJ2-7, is EAGVAQSPRYKIIEKRQSVAFWCNPISGHATLYWYQQILGQGPKLLIQFQNNGVVDDSQLPKDRFSAERLKGVDSTLKIQPAKLEDSAVYLCASSTISGSYEQYFGPGTRLTVT.

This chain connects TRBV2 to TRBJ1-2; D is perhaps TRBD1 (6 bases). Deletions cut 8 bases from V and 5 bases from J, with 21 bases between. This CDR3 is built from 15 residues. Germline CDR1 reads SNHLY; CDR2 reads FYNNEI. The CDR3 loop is CASHFETGGLYGYTF. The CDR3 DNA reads TGTGCCAGCCATTTTGAGACAGGAGGCTTGTATGGCTACACCTTC.

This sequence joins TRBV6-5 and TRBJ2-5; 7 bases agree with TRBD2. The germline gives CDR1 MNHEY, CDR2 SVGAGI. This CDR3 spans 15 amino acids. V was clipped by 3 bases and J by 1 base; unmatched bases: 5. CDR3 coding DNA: TGTGCCAGCAGTTATACGGGACTATTCCAAGAGACCCAGTACTTC. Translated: CASSYTGLFQETQYF.

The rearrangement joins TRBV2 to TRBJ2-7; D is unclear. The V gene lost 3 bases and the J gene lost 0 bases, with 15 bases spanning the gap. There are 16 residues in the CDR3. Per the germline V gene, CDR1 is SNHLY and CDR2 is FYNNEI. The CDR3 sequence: CASSDLGDSSSYEQYF. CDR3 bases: TGTGCCAGCAGTGATCTAGGAGACTCCAGCTCCTACGAGCAGTACTTC.

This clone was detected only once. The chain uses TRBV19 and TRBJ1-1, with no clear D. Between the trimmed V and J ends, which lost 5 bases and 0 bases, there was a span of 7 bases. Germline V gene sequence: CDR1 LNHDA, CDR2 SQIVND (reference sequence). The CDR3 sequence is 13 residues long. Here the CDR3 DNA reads TGTGCCAGTAGTTTTAGTTTGAACACTGAAGCTTTCTTT. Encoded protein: CASSFSLNTEAFF.

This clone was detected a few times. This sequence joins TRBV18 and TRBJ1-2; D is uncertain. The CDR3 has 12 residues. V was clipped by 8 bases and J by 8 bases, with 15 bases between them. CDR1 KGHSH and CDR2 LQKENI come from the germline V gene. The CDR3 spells CASETGLSGYTF. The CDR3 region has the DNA TGTGCCAGCGAAACGGGGTTGAGCGGCTACACCTTC.

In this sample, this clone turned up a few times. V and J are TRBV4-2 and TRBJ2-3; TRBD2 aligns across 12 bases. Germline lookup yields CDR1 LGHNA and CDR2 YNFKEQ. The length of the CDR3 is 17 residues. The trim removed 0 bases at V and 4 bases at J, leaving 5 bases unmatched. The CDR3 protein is CASSQDPSGGEADTQYF. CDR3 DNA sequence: TGTGCCAGCAGCCAAGATCCTAGCGGGGGGGAGGCAGATACGCAGTATTTT.

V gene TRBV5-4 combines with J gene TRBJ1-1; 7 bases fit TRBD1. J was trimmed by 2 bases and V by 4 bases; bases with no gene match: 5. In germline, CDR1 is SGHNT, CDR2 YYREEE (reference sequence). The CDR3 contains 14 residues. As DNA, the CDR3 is TGTGCCAGCAGCCCTCGGACAGGAAACACTGAAGCTTTCTTT. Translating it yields CASSPRTGNTEAFF. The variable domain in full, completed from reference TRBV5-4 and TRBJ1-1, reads ETGVTQSPTHLIKTRGQQVTLRCSSQSGHNTVSWYQQALGQGPQFIFQYYREEENGRGNFPPRFSGLQFPNYSSELNVNALELDDSALYLCASSPRTGNTEAFFGQGTRLTVV.

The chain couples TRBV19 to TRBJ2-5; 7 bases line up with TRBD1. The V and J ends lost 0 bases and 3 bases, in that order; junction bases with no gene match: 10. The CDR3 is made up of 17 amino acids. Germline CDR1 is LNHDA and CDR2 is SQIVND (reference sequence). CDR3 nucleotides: TGTGCCAGTAGTATAGACGGGAACACCGGGACAGAAGAGACCCAGTACTTC. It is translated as CASSIDGNTGTEETQYF.

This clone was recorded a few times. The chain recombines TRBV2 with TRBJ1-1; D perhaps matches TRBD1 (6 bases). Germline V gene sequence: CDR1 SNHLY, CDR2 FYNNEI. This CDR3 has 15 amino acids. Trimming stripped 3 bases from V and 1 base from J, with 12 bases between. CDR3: CASSDGGSSNTEAFF. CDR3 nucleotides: TGTGCCAGCAGTGATGGGGGCAGTTCGAACACTGAAGCTTTCTTT.

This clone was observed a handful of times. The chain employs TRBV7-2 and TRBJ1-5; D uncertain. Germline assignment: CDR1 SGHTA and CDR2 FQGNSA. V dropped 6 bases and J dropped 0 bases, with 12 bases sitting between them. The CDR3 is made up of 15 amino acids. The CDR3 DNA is TGTGCCAGCAGTTCGGACGGAATTAGCAATCAGCCCCAGCATTTT. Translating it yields CASSSDGISNQPQHF.

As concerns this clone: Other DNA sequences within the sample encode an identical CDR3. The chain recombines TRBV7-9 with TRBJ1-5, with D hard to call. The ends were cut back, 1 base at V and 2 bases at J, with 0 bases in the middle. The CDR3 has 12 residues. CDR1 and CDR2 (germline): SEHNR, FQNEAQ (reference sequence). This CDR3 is CASSLGNQPQHF. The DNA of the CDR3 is TGTGCCAGCAGCTTAGGCAATCAGCCCCAGCATTTT.

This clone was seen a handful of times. This chain's CDR3 is CASSFGPRGNQPQHF. DNA for the CDR3: TGTGCCAGCAGTTTCGGACCCAGGGGCAATCAGCCCCAGCATTTT. The chain recombines TRBV7-2 with TRBJ1-5; D perhaps matches TRBD1 (5 bases). CDR3 size: 15 residues. Trimming removed 6 bases from V and 2 bases from J, with 14 bases in between. Per the germline V gene, CDR1 is SGHTA and CDR2 is FQGNSA.

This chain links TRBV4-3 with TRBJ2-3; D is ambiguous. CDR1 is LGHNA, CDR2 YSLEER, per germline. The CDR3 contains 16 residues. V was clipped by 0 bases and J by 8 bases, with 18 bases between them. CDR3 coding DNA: TGCGCCAGCAGCCAAGATCATGAGTCCTTGGGCAGTACGCAGTATTTT. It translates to CASSQDHESLGSTQYF.

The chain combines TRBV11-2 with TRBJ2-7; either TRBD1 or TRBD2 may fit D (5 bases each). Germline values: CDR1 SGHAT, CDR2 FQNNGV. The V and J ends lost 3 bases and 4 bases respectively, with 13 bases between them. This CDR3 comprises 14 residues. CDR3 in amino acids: CASSFWDRPYEQYF. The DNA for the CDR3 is TGTGCCAGCAGCTTTTGGGACCGACCGTACGAGCAGTACTTC.